Reported below is one TCR beta chain. Its matching antigen is unknown. The data are from a study of T cell responses to AZD1222 COVID-19 vaccine. Regarding the study as a whole: Baseline serology detected seropositivity in only 5 or 6 AZD1222 recipients. Females made up more of the donors, who were largely white British, and clonal diversity may have come out too low. Samples come after the peak T cell response, not at day 14.

Trimming took 6 bases from V and 2 from J, leaving 14 bases between them. CDR3 length: 15 residues. The germline CDR1 and CDR2 sequences are SNHLY and FYNNEI. Profiled with immunoSEQ multiplex PCR; TCRdb holds only in-frame clones, not every one. The profile covers more than 95,000 clones, with roughly 87% appearing a single time and around 7.5% taken by the ten largest. This clonotype was sampled from an adult in good health. The sample in question was peripheral blood, obtained on day 0 of AZD1222 vaccination. V and J are TRBV2 and TRBJ1-5; D is perhaps TRBD1 (6 bases). In DNA, the CDR3 is TGTGCCAGCAGCCAAGGGGGGGCTGGCAATCAGCCCCAGCATTTT. Amino acids: CASSQGGAGNQPQHF.